These T cell receptor beta chains were read from a single sample in a study of cytomegalovirus exposure and HLA in healthy donors. Method: immunoSEQ multiplex PCR; TCRdb's copy keeps in-frame clones and lacks some. The profile shows about 150,000 clones, 70% to 85% of them singletons. Sequenced sample: PBMCs. Source of these receptors: a male donor in good health and CMV-seronegative. The CDR3 runs from the conserved cysteine through the conserved F or W. A D gene is named only where the DNA matches it firmly.

>TRBJ1-4|TRBD1|TRBV2
TGTGCCAGCAAAAAACAGGGGGGAAATGAAAAACTGTTTTTT
CASKKQGGNEKLFF
>TRBJ2-5|NA|TRBV10-3
TGTGCCATCAGTTTGGGGGCAGAGACCCAGTACTTC
CAISLGAETQYF
>TRBJ2-7|NA|TRBV27
TGTGCCAGCAGCTTAGGGCAGGGGCCCCGCCGGGGGGACGAGCAGTACTTC
CASSLGQGPRRGDEQYF
>TRBJ2-3|NA|TRBV6-1
TGTGCCAGCAGTGAAGGACCAGGGGCAGATACGCAGTATTTT
CASSEGPGADTQYF
>TRBJ2-7|NA|TRBV27
TGTGCCAGCAGCCCGTGGGAGGAGCGAGTGACTACGTTGGAGCAGTACTTC
CASSPWEERVTTLEQYF
>TRBJ1-1|NA|TRBV2
TGTGCCAGCAGGGGACTGTTGCCTAACACTGAAGCTTTCTTT
CASRGLLPNTEAFF
>TRBJ2-1|NA|TRBV5-1
TGCGCCAGCAGCTCTACAGGGCGTCGCAATGAGCAGTTCTTC
CASSSTGRRNEQFF
>TRBJ1-4|NA|TRBV27
TGTGCCAGCCGTAAACACCGGGAGGCAGGGACTGAAAAACTGTTTTTT
CASRKHREAGTEKLFF
>TRBJ2-7|NA|TRBV5-1
TGCGCCAGCAGCCTGTACGGGTACGAGCAGTACTTC
CASSLYGYEQYF
>TRBJ2-7|TRBD1|TRBV7-8
TGTGCCAGCAGCACTCCGGGACAGGACTCCTACGAGCAGTACTTC
CASSTPGQDSYEQYF
>TRBJ2-1|TRBD2|TRBV19
TGTGCCAGTAGTGTTAATAGCGGGGGCTACTACAATGAGCAGTTCTTC
CASSVNSGGYYNEQFF
>TRBJ2-7|NA|TRBV5-1
TGCGCCAGCAGCTTGTACCCAACGCCCTACGAGCAGTACTTC
CASSLYPTPYEQYF